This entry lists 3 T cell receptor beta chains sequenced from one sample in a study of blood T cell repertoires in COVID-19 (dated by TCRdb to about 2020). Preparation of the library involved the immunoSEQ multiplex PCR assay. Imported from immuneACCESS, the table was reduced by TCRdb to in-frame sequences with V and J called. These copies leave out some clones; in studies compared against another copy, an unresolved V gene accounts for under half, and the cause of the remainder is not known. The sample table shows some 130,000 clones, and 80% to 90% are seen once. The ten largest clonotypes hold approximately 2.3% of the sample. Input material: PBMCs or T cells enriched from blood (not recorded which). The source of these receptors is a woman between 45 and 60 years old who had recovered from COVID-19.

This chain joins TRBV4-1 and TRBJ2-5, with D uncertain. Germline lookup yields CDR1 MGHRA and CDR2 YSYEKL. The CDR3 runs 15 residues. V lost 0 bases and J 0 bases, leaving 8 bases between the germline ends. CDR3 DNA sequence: TGCGCCAGCAGCCAAGAGGGCAGAGACCAAGAGACCCAGTACTTC. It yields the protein CASSQEGRDQETQYF.

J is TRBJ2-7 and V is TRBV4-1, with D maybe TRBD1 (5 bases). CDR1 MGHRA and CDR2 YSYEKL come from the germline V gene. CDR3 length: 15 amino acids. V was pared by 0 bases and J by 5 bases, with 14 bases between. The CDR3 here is CASSQDGPRAHEQYF. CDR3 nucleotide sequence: TGCGCCAGCAGCCAAGATGGTCCCAGGGCCCACGAGCAGTACTTC.

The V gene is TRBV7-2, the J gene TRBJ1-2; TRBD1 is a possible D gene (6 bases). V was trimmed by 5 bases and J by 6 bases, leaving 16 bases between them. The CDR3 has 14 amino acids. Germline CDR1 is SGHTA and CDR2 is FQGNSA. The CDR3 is CASSTIGGAHGYTF. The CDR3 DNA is TGTGCCAGCAGCACCATAGGGGGGGCCCATGGCTACACCTTC.